The rows below give T cell receptor beta chains drawn from one sample of a study of T cell repertoires in aging, cancer and after chemotherapy. TCRdb ran MiXCR on the multiplex PCR reads and lists one entry per CDR3 protein. The table lists around 10,000 distinct CDR3 sequences, under 40% of them singletons. Sequencing input: blood. All receptors derive from a human donor in good health. The CDR3 runs from the conserved cysteine through the conserved F or W. The D gene is left open where the match is weak. Size is omitted from some rows. Given values are once, few, many or a class for expanded clones.

D: NA; J: TRBJ1-6; V: TRBV5-1; size: NA; DNA: TGCGCCAGCAGCTTGGTACAGGAGAATTCACCCCTCCACTTT; CDR3: CASSLVQENSPLHF
D: TRBD1; J: TRBJ2-1; V: TRBV18; size: few; DNA: TGTGCCAGCTCACCACCGGGACAGGGCAATGAGCAGTTCTTC; CDR3: CASSPPGQGNEQFF
D: NA; J: TRBJ1-2; V: TRBV19; size: NA; DNA: TGTGCCAGTAGTATTGTCACAGGGACTAACTATGGCTACACCTTC; CDR3: CASSIVTGTNYGYTF
D: NA; J: TRBJ1-5; V: TRBV6-5; size: once; DNA: TGTGCCAGCAGTTACTTCCGGGGAGATCAGCCCCAGCATTTT; CDR3: CASSYFRGDQPQHF
D: NA; J: TRBJ2-7; V: TRBV5-4; size: NA; DNA: TGTGCCAGCAGCTTGAAGGGCTACGAGCAGTACTTC; CDR3: CASSLKGYEQYF
D: NA; J: TRBJ2-1; V: TRBV29-1; size: medium-sized; DNA: TGCAGCGTCACCCCATCTGACTCCTACAATGAGCAGTTCTTC; CDR3: CSVTPSDSYNEQFF
D: NA; J: TRBJ2-1; V: TRBV19; size: NA; DNA: TGTGCCAGTACCTCGGACTGGCGTGGCAATGAGCAGTTCTTC; CDR3: CASTSDWRGNEQFF
D: NA; J: TRBJ2-2; V: TRBV6-5; size: few; DNA: TGTGCCAGCAGTTGGGGGGCGCTGGGTAACACCGGGGAGCTGTTTTTT; CDR3: CASSWGALGNTGELFF
D: TRBD1; J: TRBJ2-2; V: TRBV12-3/TRBV12-4; size: few; DNA: TGTGCCAGCAGTTCTACAGGGGGAAGGGACGGGGAGCTGTTTTTT; CDR3: CASSSTGGRDGELFF
D: TRBD2; J: TRBJ2-3; V: TRBV5-5; size: few; DNA: TGTGCCAGCAGCCCGGGAGGGTCGGGCACAGATACGCAGTATTTT; CDR3: CASSPGGSGTDTQYF
D: TRBD1; J: TRBJ1-1; V: TRBV6-5; size: few; DNA: TGTGCCAGCAGTTACCAGGGGGCAAGCACTGAAGCTTTCTTT; CDR3: CASSYQGASTEAFF
D: NA; J: TRBJ2-3; V: TRBV18; size: few; DNA: TGTGCCAGCTCACGGGACGTTCGCACAGATACGCAGTATTTT; CDR3: CASSRDVRTDTQYF
D: NA; J: TRBJ1-1; V: TRBV5-5; size: NA; DNA: TGTGCCAGCAGCTTAGTAGCAGGGAACACTGAAGCTTTCTTT; CDR3: CASSLVAGNTEAFF
D: NA; J: TRBJ1-5; V: TRBV12-3/TRBV12-4; size: NA; DNA: TGTGCCAGCACCCCTCACCCCGGTGAGCCCCAGCATTTT; CDR3: CASTPHPGEPQHF
D: NA; J: TRBJ2-7; V: TRBV6-1; size: few; DNA: TGTGCCAGCAGTCCCCGATGGACGCACTCCTACGAGCAGTACTTC; CDR3: CASSPRWTHSYEQYF
D: NA; J: TRBJ1-2; V: TRBV29-1; size: NA; DNA: TGCAGCGTTGGAACAGTTAAGAGCTACACCTTC; CDR3: CSVGTVKSYTF
D: TRBD1; J: TRBJ2-2; V: TRBV28; size: NA; DNA: TGTGCCAGCACCCCTGCAGGGGACAGGTCCCGGGAGCTGTTTTTT; CDR3: CASTPAGDRSRELFF
D: NA; J: TRBJ1-2; V: TRBV19; size: few; DNA: TGTGCCAGTAGTATAGATCTTGACACATACTATGGCTACACCTTC; CDR3: CASSIDLDTYYGYTF
D: NA; J: TRBJ2-7; V: TRBV19; size: NA; DNA: TGTGCCAGTAGTAGGGAAGGACTTCCCCCCTACGAGCAGTACTTC; CDR3: CASSREGLPPYEQYF
D: NA; J: TRBJ2-2; V: TRBV15; size: medium-sized; DNA: TGTGCCACCAGCAGCCCAGGGGCCGGGGAGCTGTTTTTT; CDR3: CATSSPGAGELFF
D: TRBD1; J: TRBJ2-7; V: TRBV6-1; size: NA; DNA: TGTGCCAGCAGTGACCGGGACAGGTCCTACGAGCAGTACTTC; CDR3: CASSDRDRSYEQYF
D: NA; J: TRBJ2-2; V: TRBV29-1; size: medium-sized; DNA: TGCAGCGTCATTGACAGGACCGGGGAGCTGTTTTTT; CDR3: CSVIDRTGELFF
D: TRBD2; J: TRBJ2-7; V: TRBV5-6; size: NA; DNA: TGCGCCAGCAGCCACTCTAGCGGATACTCCTACGAGCAGTACTTC; CDR3: CASSHSSGYSYEQYF
D: TRBD1; J: TRBJ2-3; V: TRBV24-1; size: NA; DNA: TGTGCCACCAGTGCAGGGGGTAGCACAGATACGCAGTATTTT; CDR3: CATSAGGSTDTQYF
D: TRBD2; J: TRBJ2-1; V: TRBV5-1; size: NA; DNA: TGCGCCAGCAGCTTGGAGGGGACTAGCAGTTACAATGAGCAGTTCTTC; CDR3: CASSLEGTSSYNEQFF
D: NA; J: TRBJ2-1; V: TRBV5-1; size: NA; DNA: TGCGCCAGCACCTGGGGGGGCACAGACAATGAGCAGTTCTTC; CDR3: CASTWGGTDNEQFF
D: TRBD1; J: TRBJ2-7; V: TRBV5-5; size: NA; DNA: TGTGCCAGCAGCTTAGTGGTGGGACAGGGGGCTATCGAGCAGTACTTC; CDR3: CASSLVVGQGAIEQYF
D: TRBD2; J: TRBJ2-7; V: TRBV13; size: NA; DNA: TGTGCCAGCAGCTTTTCTAGCGGGAGCTACGAGCAGTACTTC; CDR3: CASSFSSGSYEQYF
D: NA; J: TRBJ2-6; V: TRBV5-5; size: NA; DNA: TGTGCCAGCAGCACGGGGGGCACCTTCTCTGGGGCCAACGTCCTGACTTTC; CDR3: CASSTGGTFSGANVLTF
D: TRBD1; J: TRBJ2-5; V: TRBV27; size: NA; DNA: TGTGCCAGCAGTCTAGTAGGCTCCAGGGGGCGTCGGGAGACCCAGTACTTC; CDR3: CASSLVGSRGRRETQYF
D: NA; J: TRBJ1-2; V: TRBV6-4; size: NA; DNA: TGTGCCAGCAGTCTATTATACAGGGTAGATGGTGGCTACACCTTC; CDR3: CASSLLYRVDGGYTF
D: TRBD2; J: TRBJ2-3; V: TRBV5-1; size: NA; DNA: TGCGCCAGCAGCTTGGCCGCGACGACTAGCGCAGATACGCAGTATTTT; CDR3: CASSLAATTSADTQYF
D: NA; J: TRBJ2-5; V: TRBV13; size: once; DNA: NA; CDR3: CASSIYLCSATTSGKGETQYF
D: NA; J: TRBJ2-5; V: TRBV6-5; size: NA; DNA: TGTGCCAGCAGTTACGGAGTTAACAACGGGGAGACCCAGTACTTC; CDR3: CASSYGVNNGETQYF
D: TRBD1; J: TRBJ1-1; V: TRBV6-6; size: few; DNA: TGTGCCAGCAGTCTGGAAACAGGCAGGGGGACTGAAGCTTTCTTT; CDR3: CASSLETGRGTEAFF
D: TRBD1; J: TRBJ2-7; V: TRBV5-3; size: NA; DNA: TGTGCCAGCAGCCGACAGGGGGATTCTTACGAGCAGTACTTC; CDR3: CASSRQGDSYEQYF
D: NA; J: TRBJ2-5; V: TRBV19; size: few; DNA: TGTGCCAGTAGTATGGGGGACTTGCGGGGAGAGACCCAGTACTTC; CDR3: CASSMGDLRGETQYF
D: TRBD1; J: TRBJ1-4; V: TRBV19; size: few; DNA: TGTGCCAGTAGACCAACAGGGGTGGGGGAAAAACTGTTTTTT; CDR3: CASRPTGVGEKLFF
D: TRBD1; J: TRBJ1-3; V: TRBV6-5; size: NA; DNA: TGTGCCAGCAGTAGACAGGGTAATGGAAACACCATATATTTT; CDR3: CASSRQGNGNTIYF
D: NA; J: TRBJ1-6; V: TRBV27; size: NA; DNA: TGTGCCAGCAGTTTATATCCGGACGCACCCCTCCACTTT; CDR3: CASSLYPDAPLHF
D: NA; J: TRBJ1-6; V: TRBV12-3/TRBV12-4; size: NA; DNA: TGTGCCAGCAGTTTACCAGGCAATTCACCCCTCCACTTT; CDR3: CASSLPGNSPLHF
D: TRBD1; J: TRBJ1-2; V: TRBV6-6; size: NA; DNA: TGTGCCAGCAGTGCCACGGACAGGGTGGACTATGGCTACACCTTC; CDR3: CASSATDRVDYGYTF
D: NA; J: TRBJ2-2; V: TRBV5-4; size: NA; DNA: TGTGCCAGCAGCTTGTTTCAGGCTTTGACCGGGGAGCTGTTTTTT; CDR3: CASSLFQALTGELFF
D: TRBD1; J: TRBJ2-5; V: TRBV5-4; size: NA; DNA: TGTGCCAGCAGAGCGACAGGGGGTGTAGAGACCCAGTACTTC; CDR3: CASRATGGVETQYF
D: TRBD1; J: TRBJ1-4; V: TRBV6-6; size: NA; DNA: TGTGCCAGCAGTTACAGGGGACAGGATGAAAAACTGTTTTTT; CDR3: CASSYRGQDEKLFF
D: NA; J: TRBJ2-7; V: TRBV18; size: NA; DNA: TGTGCCAGCTCACCTTCGAGGGAATACGAGCAGTACTTC; CDR3: CASSPSREYEQYF
D: TRBD1; J: TRBJ1-5; V: TRBV6-1; size: NA; DNA: TGTGCCAGCACCAAAGGACAGGCCCGGCATCAGCCCCAGCATTTT; CDR3: CASTKGQARHQPQHF